Each of the 9 T cell receptor beta chains below was sequenced from the same sample in a study of cytomegalovirus exposure and HLA in healthy donors. It was with 60 Vbeta and 13 Jbeta primers that the PCR ran. Clones were read by immunoSEQ multiplex PCR, and TCRdb kept only the in-frame ones, dropping some. The data hold some 110,000 clones, with around three quarters observed a single time. The sample was PBMCs. These receptors came from a woman in her forties or fifties in good health and CMV-seropositive.

J is TRBJ1-6 and V is TRBV7-2; TRBD1 agrees at 7 bases. CDR1 SGHTA and CDR2 FQGNSA come from the germline V gene. The CDR3 totals 15 residues. With V trimmed by 5 bases and J by 7 bases, 8 bases remained unmatched. The CDR3 sequence is CASSLLGQENSPLHF. The CDR3 DNA reads as TGTGCCAGCAGCCTTCTCGGACAGGAAAATTCACCCCTCCACTTT.

CDR3 nucleotides: TGTGCCAGTGGTCGACAGGTCACAGATACGCAGTATTTT. Translating gives CASGRQVTDTQYF. The gene calls are TRBV19 and TRBJ2-3, with D tentatively TRBD1 (6 bases). The CDR3 runs 13 residues. Germline V gene data show CDR1 as LNHDA and CDR2 as SQIVND (reference sequence). V was cut by 8 bases and J by 2 bases, with 11 bases left in between.

The V call is TRBV6-5, the J call TRBJ1-1, with D possibly being TRBD1 (5 bases). CDR3 length: 14 residues. Germline CDR1 is MNHEY and CDR2 is SVGAGI. V was clipped by 5 bases and J by 0 bases, with 10 bases between them. The CDR3 region has the DNA TGTGCCAGCAGTACGACAGCCTTGAACACTGAAGCTTTCTTT. Protein: CASSTTALNTEAFF.

The chain uses TRBV27 and TRBJ1-5; tentatively, D is TRBD1 (5 bases). V was trimmed by 1 base and J by 7 bases, leaving 14 bases between them. Germline CDR1 and CDR2: MNHEY and SMNVEV (reference sequence). This CDR3 is built from 15 residues. The CDR3 sequence: CASSLLGQGNQPQHF. Here the CDR3 DNA reads TGTGCCAGCAGTTTATTGGGGCAGGGTAACCAGCCCCAGCATTTT.

This clone was observed a single time. V and J are TRBV4-3 and TRBJ2-7; the match to TRBD1 covers 7 bases. The CDR3 totals 18 residues. Looked up from germline, CDR1 is LGHNA and CDR2 is YSLEER. Trimming took 1 base from V and 2 from J; bases not matched to a gene: 14. The CDR3 region is CASSQATRTGYTPYEQYF. CDR3 bases: TGCGCCAGCAGCCAAGCGACCCGGACAGGCTATACTCCCTACGAGCAGTACTTC.

The rearrangement joins TRBV2 to TRBJ1-2; D ambiguous. Germline V gene lookup returns CDR1 SNHLY and CDR2 FYNNEI. The CDR3 sequence is 14 residues long. The V gene lost 4 bases and the J gene lost 0 bases, with 9 bases spanning the gap. Here the CDR3 reads CASSVRTTNYGYTF. CDR3 nucleotides: TGTGCCAGCAGTGTCCGGACTACTAACTATGGCTACACCTTC.

The chain combines TRBV6-5 with TRBJ2-7; TRBD1 is a possible D gene (6 bases). The CDR3 is made up of 15 amino acids. The germline CDR1 and CDR2 sequences are MNHEY and SVGAGI. V lost 2 bases and J lost 1, with 12 bases in between. CDR3 nucleotide sequence: TGTGCCAGCAGTTACCCCGGGACAAGATCCTACGAGCAGTACTTC. It specifies CASSYPGTRSYEQYF.

This clone was seen more than once but under ten times. The chain has TRBV14 and TRBJ2-2; D is possibly TRBD1 (5 bases). V gave up 1 base and J gave up 7 bases, with 7 bases separating them. Germline CDR1 reads SGHDN; CDR2 reads FVKESK. CDR3 length: 13 amino acids. CDR3 DNA: TGTGCCAGCAGCCAAGTCAGGGACGGGGAGCTGTTTTTT. It codes for CASSQVRDGELFF.

Notes on this clone: The identical CDR3 is also encoded by other nucleotide sequences in the sample. The chain combines TRBV29-1 with TRBJ1-2; 9 nucleotides align to TRBD1. J gave up 3 bases and V 3 bases, and 8 bases lay outside the gene matches. CDR3 length: 15 residues. CDR1 is SQVTM and CDR2 is ANQGSEA in the germline V gene. The CDR3 DNA follows: TGCAGCGTTGAGGTAGGGACAGGGTGGGACTATGGCTACACCTTC. Translating it yields CSVEVGTGWDYGYTF.